This is a list of T cell receptor beta chains from one sample in a study of regulatory T cells in long-lasting Graves disease. TCRdb recomputed calls from the multiplex PCR reads with MiXCR, one row per CDR3 protein. The data hold about 440,000 distinct CDR3 sequences, with about 15% observed a single time. This same sample was also taken into another study, of T cells in Graves' hyperthyroidism and ophthalmopathy.

The sequencing used peripheral blood mononuclear cells (PBMCs), collected at new diagnosis, from a patient treated with antithyroid drugs. The receptors here all came from a woman in her thirties with Graves disease. Both conserved end residues are part of each CDR3. A D gene is named only where the DNA matches it firmly. Size is omitted from some rows. Given values are once, few, many or a class for expanded clones.

CDR3: CASSLTGTEGTEAFF; DNA: TGTGCCAGCAGCCTCACCGGGACAGAAGGTACTGAAGCTTTCTTT; D: TRBD1; J: TRBJ1-1; V: TRBV7-9; size: many
CDR3: CASSPQSGRANSYEQYF; DNA: TGTGCCAGCAGCCCGCAGAGCGGGCGGGCTAATTCCTACGAGCAGTACTTC; D: NA; J: TRBJ2-7; V: TRBV11-1; size: many
CDR3: CASRNDLQGSPLHF; DNA: TGTGCCAGCAGGAACGACCTACAGGGTTCACCCCTCCACTTT; D: NA; J: TRBJ1-6; V: TRBV27; size: few
CDR3: CASKILFGTGARITGELFF; DNA: TGCGCCAGCAAAATCCTCTTTGGGACAGGGGCGCGGATCACCGGGGAGCTGTTTTTT; D: TRBD1; J: TRBJ2-2; V: TRBV5-1; size: NA
CDR3: CASSQGGSEQFF; DNA: TGTGCCAGCAGCCAGGGCGGGAGTGAGCAGTTCTTC; D: TRBD2; J: TRBJ2-1; V: TRBV14; size: few
CDR3: CASGQQGLEYEQYF; DNA: TGTGCTAGTGGACAACAGGGACTCGAGTACGAGCAGTACTTC; D: NA; J: TRBJ2-7; V: TRBV12-5; size: many
CDR3: CATSDLGRPGGYTF; DNA: TGTGCCACCAGTGATTTGGGTCGTCCGGGCGGCTACACCTTC; D: NA; J: TRBJ1-2; V: TRBV24-1; size: NA
CDR3: CASSGPRGGNQPQHF; DNA: TGTGCCAGCAGCGGGCCAAGGGGAGGGAATCAGCCCCAGCATTTT; D: NA; J: TRBJ1-5; V: TRBV28; size: many
CDR3: CASSSQTQETQYF; DNA: TGCGCCAGCAGCTCCCAGACGCAAGAGACCCAGTACTTC; D: NA; J: TRBJ2-5; V: TRBV5-1; size: many
CDR3: CASSPAGTSRETQYF; DNA: TGTGCCAGCTCACCGGCCGGGACTAGCCGGGAGACCCAGTACTTC; D: TRBD2; J: TRBJ2-5; V: TRBV18; size: NA
CDR3: CSATVSGGYTF; DNA: TGCAGTGCTACCGTTAGTGGGGGCTACACCTTC; D: NA; J: TRBJ1-2; V: TRBV20-1; size: NA